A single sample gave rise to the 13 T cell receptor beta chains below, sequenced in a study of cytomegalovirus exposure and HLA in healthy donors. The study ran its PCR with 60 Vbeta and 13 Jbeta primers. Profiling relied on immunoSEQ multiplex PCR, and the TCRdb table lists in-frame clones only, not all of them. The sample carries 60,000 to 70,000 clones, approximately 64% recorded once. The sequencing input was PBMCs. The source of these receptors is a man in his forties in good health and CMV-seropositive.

CDR3 sequence reads: CANGRPGGTGELFF. The CDR3 nucleotides read TGTGCCAATGGACGGCCAGGGGGGACCGGGGAGCTGTTTTTT. V and J are TRBV10-3 and TRBJ2-2; D possibly corresponds to TRBD1 (7 bases). Per germline, CDR1 ENHRY and CDR2 SYGVKD. Deletions cut 10 bases from V and 5 bases from J, with 17 bases between. CDR3 length: 14 amino acids.

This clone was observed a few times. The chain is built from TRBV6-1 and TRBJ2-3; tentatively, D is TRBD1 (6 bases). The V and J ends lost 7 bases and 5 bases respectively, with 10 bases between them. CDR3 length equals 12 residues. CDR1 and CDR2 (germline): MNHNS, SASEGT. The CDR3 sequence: CASKRGGDTQYF. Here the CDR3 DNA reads TGTGCCAGCAAAAGAGGGGGAGATACGCAGTATTTT.

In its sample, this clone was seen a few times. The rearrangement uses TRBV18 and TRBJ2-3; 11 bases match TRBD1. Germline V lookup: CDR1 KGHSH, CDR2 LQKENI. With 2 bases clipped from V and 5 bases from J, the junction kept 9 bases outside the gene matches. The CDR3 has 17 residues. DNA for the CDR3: TGTGCCAGCTCACCAATGCAGCCGGGACAGGGGGTAGATACGCAGTATTTT. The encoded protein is CASSPMQPGQGVDTQYF.

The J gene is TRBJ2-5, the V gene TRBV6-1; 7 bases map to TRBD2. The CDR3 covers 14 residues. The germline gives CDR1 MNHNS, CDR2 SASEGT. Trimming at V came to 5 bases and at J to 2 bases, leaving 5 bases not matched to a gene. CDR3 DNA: TGTGCCAGCAGTACCCAAGCGGGGCAAGAGACCCAGTACTTC. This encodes CASSTQAGQETQYF.

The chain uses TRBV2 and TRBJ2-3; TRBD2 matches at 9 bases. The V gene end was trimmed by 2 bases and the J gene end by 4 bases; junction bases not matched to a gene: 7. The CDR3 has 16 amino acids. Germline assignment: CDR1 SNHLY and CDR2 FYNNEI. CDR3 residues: CASSERAGGQSDTQYF. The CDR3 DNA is TGTGCCAGCAGTGAACGGGCGGGAGGGCAATCAGATACGCAGTATTTT.

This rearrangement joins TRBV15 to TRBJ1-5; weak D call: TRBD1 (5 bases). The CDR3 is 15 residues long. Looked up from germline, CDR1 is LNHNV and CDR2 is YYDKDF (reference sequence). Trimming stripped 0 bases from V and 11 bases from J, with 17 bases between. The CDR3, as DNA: TGTGCCACCAGCAGAGATACCGCAGGGCACAACGCCCAGCATTTT. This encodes CATSRDTAGHNAQHF.

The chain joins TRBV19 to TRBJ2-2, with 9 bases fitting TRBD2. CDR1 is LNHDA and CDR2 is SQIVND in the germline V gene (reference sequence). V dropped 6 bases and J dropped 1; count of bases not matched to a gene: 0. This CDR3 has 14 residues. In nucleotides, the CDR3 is TGTGCCAGTAGGACTAGCGGGAACACCGGGGAGCTGTTTTTT. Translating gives CASRTSGNTGELFF.

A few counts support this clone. CDR3 amino acids: CAISESRLEIYGYTF. The CDR3 DNA is TGTGCCATCAGTGAGTCGAGGCTAGAGATCTATGGCTACACCTTC. V gene TRBV10-3 combines with J gene TRBJ1-2; D ambiguous. The CDR3 length is 15 residues. Germline lookup yields CDR1 ENHRY and CDR2 SYGVKD. V lost 0 bases to trimming and J lost 4 bases, with 12 bases between them.

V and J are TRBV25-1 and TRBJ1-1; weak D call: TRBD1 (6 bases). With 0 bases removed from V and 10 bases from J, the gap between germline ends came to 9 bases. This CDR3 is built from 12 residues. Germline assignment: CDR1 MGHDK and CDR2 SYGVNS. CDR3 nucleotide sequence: TGTGCCAGCAGTGAATACTCCAGGGGAGCTTTCTTT. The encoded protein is CASSEYSRGAFF.

The chain's CDR3 is CASSLQGPGNYGYTF. The CDR3 DNA follows: TGTGCCAGCAGCTTACAGGGGCCAGGGAACTATGGCTACACCTTC. J is TRBJ1-2 and V is TRBV7-9, with a tentative D call TRBD1 (6 bases). Germline CDR1 SEHNR, CDR2 FQNEAQ (reference sequence). The CDR3 covers 15 residues. With 2 bases removed from V and 2 bases from J, the gap between germline ends came to 12 bases.

The DNA of the CDR3 is TGTGCCAGTACTCGGGGGGGCACCTACAATGAGCAGTTCTTC. Residues: CASTRGGTYNEQFF. The V and J genes are TRBV11-2 and TRBJ2-1; TRBD2 matches at 8 bases. The CDR3 is made up of 14 amino acids. Per germline, CDR1 SGHAT and CDR2 FQNNGV. V trimming: 9 bases; J trimming: 2 bases; junction bases outside the gene matches: 6.

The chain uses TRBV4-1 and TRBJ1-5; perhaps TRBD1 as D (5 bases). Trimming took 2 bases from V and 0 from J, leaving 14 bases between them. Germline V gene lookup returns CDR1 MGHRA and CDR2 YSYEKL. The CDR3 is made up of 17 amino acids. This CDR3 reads CASSQFWGEYSNQPQHF. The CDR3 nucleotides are TGCGCCAGCAGCCAATTTTGGGGGGAATATAGCAATCAGCCCCAGCATTTT.

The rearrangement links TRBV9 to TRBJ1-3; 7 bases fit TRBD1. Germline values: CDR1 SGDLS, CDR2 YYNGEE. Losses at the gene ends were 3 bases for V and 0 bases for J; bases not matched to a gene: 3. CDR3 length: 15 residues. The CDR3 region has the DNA TGTGCCAGCAGCGGCCAGGGGGGCTCTGGAAACACCATATATTTT. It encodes CASSGQGGSGNTIYF.